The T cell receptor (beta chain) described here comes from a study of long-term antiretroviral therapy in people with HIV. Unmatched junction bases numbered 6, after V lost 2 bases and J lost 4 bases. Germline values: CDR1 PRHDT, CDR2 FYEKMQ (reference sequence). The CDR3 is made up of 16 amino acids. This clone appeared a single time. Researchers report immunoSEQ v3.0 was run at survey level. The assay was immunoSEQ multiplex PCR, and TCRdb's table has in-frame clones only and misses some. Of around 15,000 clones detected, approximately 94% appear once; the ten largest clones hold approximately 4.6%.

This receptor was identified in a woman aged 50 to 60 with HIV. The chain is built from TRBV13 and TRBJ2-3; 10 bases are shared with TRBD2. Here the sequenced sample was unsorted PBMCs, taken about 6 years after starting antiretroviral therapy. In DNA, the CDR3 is TGTGCCAGCAGCTTAAGGCTAGCGGGAGAAGCAGATACGCAGTATTTT. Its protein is CASSLRLAGEADTQYF.